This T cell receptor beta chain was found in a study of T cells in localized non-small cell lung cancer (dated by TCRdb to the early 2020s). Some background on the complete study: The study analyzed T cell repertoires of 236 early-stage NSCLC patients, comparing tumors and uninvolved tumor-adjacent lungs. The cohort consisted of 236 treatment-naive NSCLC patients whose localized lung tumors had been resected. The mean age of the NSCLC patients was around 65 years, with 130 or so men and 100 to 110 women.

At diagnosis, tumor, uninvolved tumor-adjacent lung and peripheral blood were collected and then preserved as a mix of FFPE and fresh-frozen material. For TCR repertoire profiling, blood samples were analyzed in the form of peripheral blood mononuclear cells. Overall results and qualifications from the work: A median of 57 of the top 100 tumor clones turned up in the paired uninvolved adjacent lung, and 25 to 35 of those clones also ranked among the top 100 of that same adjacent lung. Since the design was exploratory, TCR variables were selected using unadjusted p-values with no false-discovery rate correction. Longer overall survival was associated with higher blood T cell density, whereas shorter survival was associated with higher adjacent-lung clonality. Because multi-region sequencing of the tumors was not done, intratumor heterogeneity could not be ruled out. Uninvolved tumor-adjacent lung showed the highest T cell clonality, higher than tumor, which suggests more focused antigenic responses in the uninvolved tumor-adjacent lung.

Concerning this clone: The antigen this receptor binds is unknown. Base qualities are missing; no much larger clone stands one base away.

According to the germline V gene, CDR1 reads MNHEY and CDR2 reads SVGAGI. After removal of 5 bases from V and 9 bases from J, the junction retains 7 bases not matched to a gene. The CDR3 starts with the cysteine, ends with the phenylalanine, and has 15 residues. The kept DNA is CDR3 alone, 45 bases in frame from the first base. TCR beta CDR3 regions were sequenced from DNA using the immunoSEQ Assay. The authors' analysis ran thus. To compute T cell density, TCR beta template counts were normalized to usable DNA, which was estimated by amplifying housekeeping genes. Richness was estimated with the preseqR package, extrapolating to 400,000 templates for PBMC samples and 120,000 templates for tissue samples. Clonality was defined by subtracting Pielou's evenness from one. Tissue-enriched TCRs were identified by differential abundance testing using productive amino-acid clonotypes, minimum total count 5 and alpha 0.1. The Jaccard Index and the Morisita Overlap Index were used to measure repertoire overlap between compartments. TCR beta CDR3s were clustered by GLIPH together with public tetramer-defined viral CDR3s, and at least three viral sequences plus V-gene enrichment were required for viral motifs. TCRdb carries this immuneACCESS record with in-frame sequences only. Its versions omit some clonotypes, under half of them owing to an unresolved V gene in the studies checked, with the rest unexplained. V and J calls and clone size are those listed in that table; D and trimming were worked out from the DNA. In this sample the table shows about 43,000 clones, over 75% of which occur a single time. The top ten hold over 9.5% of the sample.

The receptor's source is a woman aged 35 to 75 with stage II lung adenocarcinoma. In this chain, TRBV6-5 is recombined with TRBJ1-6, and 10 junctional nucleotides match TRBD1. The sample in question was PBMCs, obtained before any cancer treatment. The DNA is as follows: TGTGCCAGCAGTGCCCAGGGACAGGGGTCTTCACCCCTCCACTTT. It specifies CASSAQGQGSSPLHF.